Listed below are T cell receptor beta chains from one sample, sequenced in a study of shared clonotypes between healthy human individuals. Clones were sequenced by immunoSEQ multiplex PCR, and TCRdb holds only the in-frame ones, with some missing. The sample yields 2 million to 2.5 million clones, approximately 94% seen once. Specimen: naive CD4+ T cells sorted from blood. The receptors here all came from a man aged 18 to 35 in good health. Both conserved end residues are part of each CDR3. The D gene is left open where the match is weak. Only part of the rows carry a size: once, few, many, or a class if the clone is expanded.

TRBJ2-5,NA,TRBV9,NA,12,TGTGCCAGCAGCGTAGGGCAAGAGACCCAGTACTTC,CASSVGQETQYF
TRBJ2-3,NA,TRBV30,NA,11,TGTGCCTGGGCCCAGGCGGATACGCAGTATTTT,CAWAQADTQYF
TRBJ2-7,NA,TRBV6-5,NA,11,TGTATCAGCGGGCCCCCCTACGAGCAGTACTTC,CISGPPYEQYF
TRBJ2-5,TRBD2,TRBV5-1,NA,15,TGCGCCAGCAGCTTGGATGGTAGCGGGAGAGAGACCCAGTACTTC,CASSLDGSGRETQYF
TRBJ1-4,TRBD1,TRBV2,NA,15,TGTGCCAGCGTTGGAGGGGGACAGGGAGAGGAAAAACTGTTTTTT,CASVGGGQGEEKLFF
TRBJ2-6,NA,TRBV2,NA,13,TGTGCCGGGGACAACTCTGGGGCCAACGTCCTGACTTTC,CAGDNSGANVLTF
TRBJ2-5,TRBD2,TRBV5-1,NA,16,TGCGCCAGCAGCTTGGGGGTAGCGGGGGACCAAGAGACCCAGTACTTC,CASSLGVAGDQETQYF
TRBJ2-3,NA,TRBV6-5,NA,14,TGTGCCAGCAGTAGGGGGAGGGCTCAAGATACGCAGTATTTT,CASSRGRAQDTQYF
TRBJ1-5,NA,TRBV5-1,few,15,TGCGCCAGCAGCTTGGCCGGGGTAAGCAATCAGCCCCAGCATTTT,CASSLAGVSNQPQHF
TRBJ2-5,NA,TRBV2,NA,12,TGTGCCAGCCACTACGTTGGAGAGACCCAGTACTTC,CASHYVGETQYF
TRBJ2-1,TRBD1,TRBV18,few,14,TGTGCCAGCTCACCACAGGGGGCTTACAATGAGCAGTTCTTC,CASSPQGAYNEQFF
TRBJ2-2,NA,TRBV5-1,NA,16,TGCGCCAGCAGCGCTATCTTGGGAGAGGGGACCGGGGAGCTGTTTTTT,CASSAILGEGTGELFF
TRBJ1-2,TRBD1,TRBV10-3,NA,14,TGTGCCATCAGTGAGCCGGGACAGTCCTATGGCTACACCTTC,CAISEPGQSYGYTF
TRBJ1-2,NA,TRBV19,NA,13,TGTGCCAGTAGTATATCGCTCTTCGGGGGCTACACCTTC,CASSISLFGGYTF
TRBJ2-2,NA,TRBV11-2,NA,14,TGTGCCAGCAGCTTACGGTTGGGTCCCGGGGAGCTGTTTTTT,CASSLRLGPGELFF
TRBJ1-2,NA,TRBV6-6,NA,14,TGTGCCAGTCACCGCGGCGGTGGAGGGGATGGCTACACCTTC,CASHRGGGGDGYTF
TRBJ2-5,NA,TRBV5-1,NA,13,TGCGCCAGCAGGCGGACATCGCAAGAGACCCAGTACTTC,CASRRTSQETQYF
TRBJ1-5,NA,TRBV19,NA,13,TGTGCCAGTAGTATAGGCGGGGATCAGCCCCAGCATTTT,CASSIGGDQPQHF
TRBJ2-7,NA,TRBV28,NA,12,TGTGCCAGCATGGACAGCACCTACGAGCAGTACTTC,CASMDSTYEQYF